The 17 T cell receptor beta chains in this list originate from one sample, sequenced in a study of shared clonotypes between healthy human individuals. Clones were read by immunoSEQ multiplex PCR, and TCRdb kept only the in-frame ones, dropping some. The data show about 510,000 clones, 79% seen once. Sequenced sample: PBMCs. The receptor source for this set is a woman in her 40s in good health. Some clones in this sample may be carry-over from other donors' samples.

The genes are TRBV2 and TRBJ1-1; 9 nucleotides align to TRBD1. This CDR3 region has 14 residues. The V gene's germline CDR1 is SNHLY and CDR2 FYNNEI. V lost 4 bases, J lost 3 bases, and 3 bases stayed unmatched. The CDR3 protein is CASSVDRGDTEAFF. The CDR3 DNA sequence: TGTGCCAGCAGTGTCGACAGGGGGGACACTGAAGCTTTCTTT. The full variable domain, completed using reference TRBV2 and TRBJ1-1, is EPEVTQTPSHQVTQMGQEVILRCVPISNHLYFYWYRQILGQKVEFLVSFYNNEISEKSEIFDDQFSVERPDGSNFTLKIRSTKLEDSAMYFCASSVDRGDTEAFFGQGTRLTVV.

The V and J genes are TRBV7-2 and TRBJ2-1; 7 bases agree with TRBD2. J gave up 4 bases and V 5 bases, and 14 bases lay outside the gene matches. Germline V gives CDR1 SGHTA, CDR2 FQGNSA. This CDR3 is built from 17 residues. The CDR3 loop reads CASSPTPGGSGYNEQFF. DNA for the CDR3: TGTGCCAGCAGCCCAACTCCCGGCGGGAGCGGGTACAATGAGCAGTTCTTC.

As DNA, the CDR3 is TGTGCCAGCAGTCGCTCGACAGGGGGGGAAGAGACCCAGTACTTC. It translates to CASSRSTGGEETQYF. The rearrangement joins TRBV27 to TRBJ2-5; 9 positions match TRBD1. The CDR3 contains 15 residues. V was pared by 5 bases and J by 3 bases, with 7 bases of the junction left unmatched. CDR1 and CDR2 from the germline V gene are MNHEY and SMNVEV (reference sequence).

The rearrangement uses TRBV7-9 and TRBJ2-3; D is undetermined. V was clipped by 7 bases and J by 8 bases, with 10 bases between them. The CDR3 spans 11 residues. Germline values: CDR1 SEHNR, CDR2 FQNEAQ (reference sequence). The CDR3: CASITMGTQYF. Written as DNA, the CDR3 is TGTGCCAGCATAACGATGGGTACGCAGTATTTT.

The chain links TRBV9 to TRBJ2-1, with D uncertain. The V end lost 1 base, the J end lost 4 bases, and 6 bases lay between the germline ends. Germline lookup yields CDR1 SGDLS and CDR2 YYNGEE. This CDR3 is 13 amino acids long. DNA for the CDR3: TGTGCCAGCAGCGTACCTGGATACAATGAGCAGTTCTTC. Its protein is CASSVPGYNEQFF.

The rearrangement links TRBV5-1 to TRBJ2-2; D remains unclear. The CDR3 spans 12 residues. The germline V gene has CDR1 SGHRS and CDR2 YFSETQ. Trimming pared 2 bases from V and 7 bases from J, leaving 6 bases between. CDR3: CASSLGNGELFF. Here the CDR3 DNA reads TGCGCCAGCAGCTTAGGGAACGGGGAGCTGTTTTTT.

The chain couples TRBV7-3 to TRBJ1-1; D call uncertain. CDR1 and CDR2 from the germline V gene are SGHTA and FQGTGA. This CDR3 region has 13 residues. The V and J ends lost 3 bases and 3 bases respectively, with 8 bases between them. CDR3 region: CASSLSPDTEAFF. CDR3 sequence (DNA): TGTGCCAGCAGCTTGTCACCGGACACTGAAGCTTTCTTT.

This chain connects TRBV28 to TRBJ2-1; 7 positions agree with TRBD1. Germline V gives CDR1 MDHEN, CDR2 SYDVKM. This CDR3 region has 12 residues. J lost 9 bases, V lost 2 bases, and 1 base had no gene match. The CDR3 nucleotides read TGTGCCAGCAGTTTACCAGGGGGTGAGCAGTTCTTC. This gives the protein CASSLPGGEQFF.

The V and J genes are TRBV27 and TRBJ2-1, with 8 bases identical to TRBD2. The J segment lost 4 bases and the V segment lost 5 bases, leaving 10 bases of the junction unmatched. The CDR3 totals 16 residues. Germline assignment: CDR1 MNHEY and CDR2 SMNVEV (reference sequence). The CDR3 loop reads CASSTPQRERYNEQFF. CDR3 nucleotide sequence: TGTGCCAGCAGTACCCCACAGCGGGAGAGGTACAATGAGCAGTTCTTC.

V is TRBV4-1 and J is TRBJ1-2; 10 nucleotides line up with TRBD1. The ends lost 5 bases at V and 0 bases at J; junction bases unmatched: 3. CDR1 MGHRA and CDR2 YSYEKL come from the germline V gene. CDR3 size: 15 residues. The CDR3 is CASSEGTGANYGYTF. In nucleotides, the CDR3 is TGCGCCAGCAGCGAGGGGACAGGGGCTAACTATGGCTACACCTTC.

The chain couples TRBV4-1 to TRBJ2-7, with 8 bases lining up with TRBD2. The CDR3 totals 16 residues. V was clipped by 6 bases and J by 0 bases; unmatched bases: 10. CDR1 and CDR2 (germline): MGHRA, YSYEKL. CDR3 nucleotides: TGCGCCAGCAGGACACTAGCGGTCCCTAGCTCCTACGAGCAGTACTTC. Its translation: CASRTLAVPSSYEQYF.

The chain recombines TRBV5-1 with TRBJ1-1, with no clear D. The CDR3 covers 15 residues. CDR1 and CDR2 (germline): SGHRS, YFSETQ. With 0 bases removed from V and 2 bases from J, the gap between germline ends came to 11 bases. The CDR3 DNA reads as TGCGCCAGCAGCTTGGAAAGGGCCATAAACACTGAAGCTTTCTTT. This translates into CASSLERAINTEAFF. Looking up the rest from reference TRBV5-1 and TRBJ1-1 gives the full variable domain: KAGVTQTPRYLIKTRGQQVTLSCSPISGHRSVSWYQQTPGQGLQFLFEYFSETQRNKGNFPGRFSGRQFSNSRSEMNVSTLELGDSALYLCASSLERAINTEAFFGQGTRLTVV.

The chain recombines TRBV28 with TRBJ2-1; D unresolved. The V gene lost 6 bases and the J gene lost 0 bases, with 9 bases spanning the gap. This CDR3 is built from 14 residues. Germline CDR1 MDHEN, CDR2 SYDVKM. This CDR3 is CASSSSPSYNEQFF. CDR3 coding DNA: TGTGCCAGCAGCTCCTCCCCCTCCTACAATGAGCAGTTCTTC.

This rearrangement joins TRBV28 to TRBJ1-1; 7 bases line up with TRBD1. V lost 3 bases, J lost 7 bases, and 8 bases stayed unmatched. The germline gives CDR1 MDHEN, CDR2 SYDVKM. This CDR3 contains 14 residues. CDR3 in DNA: TGTGCCAGCAGTTTGTTAGCTGGGACAGTTGAAGCTTTCTTT. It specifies CASSLLAGTVEAFF.

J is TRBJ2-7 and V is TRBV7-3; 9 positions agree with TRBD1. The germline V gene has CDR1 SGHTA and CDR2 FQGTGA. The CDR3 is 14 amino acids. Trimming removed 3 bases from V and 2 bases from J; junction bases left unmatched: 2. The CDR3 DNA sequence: TGTGCCAGCAGCTTCGACAGGGGGGCCTACGAGCAGTACTTC. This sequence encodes CASSFDRGAYEQYF.

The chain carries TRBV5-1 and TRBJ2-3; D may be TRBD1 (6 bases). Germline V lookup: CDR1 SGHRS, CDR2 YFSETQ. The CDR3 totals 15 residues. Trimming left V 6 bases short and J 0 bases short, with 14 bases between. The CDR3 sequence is CASTQGQSSTDTQYF. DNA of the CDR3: TGCGCCAGCACTCAAGGACAGTCTAGCACAGATACGCAGTATTTT.

The CDR3 sequence is CASSEAMGQYNEQFF. CDR3 DNA: TGTGCCAGCAGTGAAGCTATGGGACAGTACAATGAGCAGTTCTTC. The chain has TRBV6-1 and TRBJ2-1; 7 bases fit TRBD1. J gave up 4 bases and V 0 bases, and 3 bases lay outside the gene matches. This CDR3 contains 15 residues. The germline CDR1 and CDR2 sequences are MNHNS and SASEGT.